This entry is about one T cell receptor beta chain. These data come from a study of patients and donors after allogeneic stem cell transplantation. TCRdb processed the RT-PCR reads anew with MiXCR; each CDR3 protein has one entry. The table records about 960,000 distinct CDR3 sequences, 15% to 20% of them present only once. The V gene's germline CDR1 is LNHNV and CDR2 YYDKDF (reference sequence). This CDR3 has 15 residues. Trimming pared 0 bases from V and 5 bases from J, leaving 13 bases between. The receptor's source is a human donor who was either an allogeneic HSCT recipient or a stem cell or donor lymphocyte infusion donor (not recorded which). It is not recorded whose cells these are; they may come from a transplant donor. Material: blood, either unsorted or a sorted T cell fraction (not recorded which). The chain carries TRBV15 and TRBJ2-5; D is unresolved. The CDR3 sequence is CATSRDLRLVETQYF. CDR3 nucleotide sequence: TGTGCCACCAGCAGAGATCTTAGGCTGGTGGAGACCCAGTACTTC. Variable domain in full (rest from reference TRBV15 and TRBJ2-5): DAMVIQNPRYQVTQFGKPVTLSCSQTLNHNVMYWYQQKSSQAPKLLFHYYDKDFNNEADTPDNFQSRRPNTSFCFLDIRSPGLGDTAMYLCATSRDLRLVETQYFGPGTRLLVL.